A single sample is the source of the 19 T cell receptor beta chains below, sequenced in a study of T-cell reconstitution after alpha-beta-depleted transplantation in children. Molecular barcoding with unique molecular identifiers was used for the TCRbeta library. TCRdb re-analysed the PCR reads in MiXCR, keeping a single row per CDR3 protein. This sample carries some 640,000 distinct CDR3 sequences, over 15% of them seen once, and the ten largest clones take 1.1%. The specimen was PBMCs from the stem cell graft donor, collected from the stem cell graft. The receptors derive from a human donor who donated a stem cell graft to a child with acute myeloid leukemia.

J is TRBJ1-1 and V is TRBV29-1; D might be TRBD1 (6 bases). This CDR3 region has 14 residues. Per the germline V gene, CDR1 is SQVTM and CDR2 is ANQGSEA. V lost 4 bases, J lost 5 bases, and 17 bases lay in between. In nucleotides, the CDR3 is TGCAGCGTTGTTGGGGGAGGGGGGGATACTGAAGCTTTCTTT. Translation gives CSVVGGGGDTEAFF.

This clonotype appeared many times. This chain uses TRBV12-3 or TRBV12-4 with TRBJ2-3; TRBD1 is a possible D gene (6 bases). The CDR3 covers 12 residues. Trimming left V 7 bases short and J 6 bases short, with 11 bases between. CDR3 bases: TGTGCCAGCACCAGGGGAGTTGATACGCAGTATTTT. Amino acid sequence: CASTRGVDTQYF.

This clonotype showed up just a few times. This chain connects TRBV5-1 to TRBJ2-1; 8 bases agree with TRBD1. The germline gives CDR1 SGHRS, CDR2 YFSETQ. Trimming cost V 4 bases and J 3 bases; bases outside gene matches: 6. CDR3 length: 15 amino acids. The CDR3: CASSVGTGLYNEQFF. For the CDR3, the DNA is TGCGCCAGCAGCGTAGGGACAGGCCTCTACAATGAGCAGTTCTTC.

Only a few counts were recorded for this clonotype. The CDR3 reads CASSQDAGVVTDTQYF. Written as DNA, the CDR3 is TGCGCCAGCAGCCAAGATGCAGGGGTGGTAACAGATACGCAGTATTTT. This sequence joins TRBV4-1 and TRBJ2-3, with D perhaps matching TRBD1 (6 bases). The CDR3 has 16 residues. Per germline, CDR1 MGHRA and CDR2 YSYEKL. The V gene lost 0 bases and the J gene lost 3 bases, with 13 bases spanning the gap.

This clonotype was detected a few times. This chain connects TRBV11-1 to TRBJ2-2; 8 bases match TRBD1. With V trimmed by 5 bases and J by 4 bases, 18 bases remained unmatched. The CDR3 contains 19 residues. From germline, CDR1 is SGHAT and CDR2 FQDESV (reference sequence). In DNA, the CDR3 is TGTGCCAGCAGCCCGACCGGGACAGGATCCTCAGGGGTCACCGGGGAGCTGTTTTTT. Protein: CASSPTGTGSSGVTGELFF. The variable domain in full, with the rest retrieved from reference TRBV11-1 and TRBJ2-2, is EAEVAQSPRYKITEKSQAVAFWCDPISGHATLYWYRQILGQGPELLVQFQDESVVDDSQLPKDRFSAERLKGVDSTLKIQPAELGDSAMYLCASSPTGTGSSGVTGELFFGEGSRLTVL.

The J gene is TRBJ2-2, the V gene TRBV2; weak D call: TRBD2 (5 bases). V dropped 4 bases and J dropped 0 bases, with 6 bases sitting between them. CDR3 size: 14 residues. The germline V gene has CDR1 SNHLY and CDR2 FYNNEI. The CDR3 nucleotides read TGTGCCAGCAGTGGGACTTCGAACACCGGGGAGCTGTTTTTT. Its protein is CASSGTSNTGELFF.

This clonotype was counted at least ten times. This sequence joins TRBV7-2 and TRBJ2-1; TRBD1 matches 8 bases. Germline V gene data show CDR1 as SGHTA and CDR2 as FQGNSA. Trimming cost V 0 bases and J 5 bases; bases outside gene matches: 6. The CDR3 is 16 amino acids. The CDR3 is CASSLASGTGDNEQFF. The CDR3 region has the DNA TGTGCCAGCAGCTTAGCCTCCGGGACAGGTGACAATGAGCAGTTCTTC.

CDR3 residues: CASSRTFFSSYEQYF. The CDR3 DNA is TGTGCCAGCAGCAGGACGTTTTTTAGCTCCTACGAGCAGTACTTC. This chain links TRBV5-8 with TRBJ2-7; D gene unclear. The germline CDR1 and CDR2 sequences are SGHTS and YDEGEE. The CDR3 loop spans 15 amino acids. V dropped 4 bases and J dropped 0 bases, with 14 bases sitting between them.

This clonotype came up a few times. The rearrangement links TRBV7-2 to TRBJ1-5; D not certain. This CDR3 is 13 amino acids long. Germline CDR1 is SGHTA and CDR2 is FQGNSA. V lost 4 bases, J lost 5 bases, and 9 bases lay in between. The CDR3 sequence is CASSSRLHQPQHF. CDR3 nucleotides: TGTGCCAGCAGCTCCAGGTTACATCAGCCCCAGCATTTT.

At least ten counts were recorded for this clonotype. The chain combines TRBV5-1 with TRBJ1-1; the D is unclear. The CDR3 spans 14 residues. Trimming pared 4 bases from V and 1 base from J, leaving 11 bases between. Germline assignment: CDR1 SGHRS and CDR2 YFSETQ. The CDR3 region has the DNA TGCGCCAGCAGCGTCTATGCATCGAACACTGAAGCTTTCTTT. This translates into CASSVYASNTEAFF.

The gene calls are TRBV28 and TRBJ2-7; tentatively, D is TRBD1 or TRBD2 (6 bases each). Germline loops: CDR1 MDHEN, CDR2 SYDVKM. This CDR3 spans 13 amino acids. Trimming shortened V by 5 bases and J by 4 bases, and 12 bases separated the two germline ends. The CDR3 reads CASSGGTQYEQYV. The DNA of the CDR3 is TGTGCCAGCAGTGGGGGGACACAATACGAGCAGTACGTC.

The rearrangement links TRBV7-3 to TRBJ2-3; D may match TRBD1 or TRBD2 (5 bases each). V was shortened by 5 bases and J by 4 bases, with 13 bases between the two germline ends. The CDR3 length is 14 residues. The germline CDR1 and CDR2 sequences are SGHTA and FQGTGA. The CDR3 DNA reads TGTGCCAGCAGCGAGGGCGTGGGGGCAGATACGCAGTATTTT. Its protein product is CASSEGVGADTQYF.

In its sample, this clonotype was seen a few times. The chain recombines TRBV4-3 with TRBJ1-1; 7 bases are shared with TRBD1. The CDR3 totals 16 residues. CDR1 LGHNA and CDR2 YSLEER come from the germline V gene. V was pared by 4 bases and J by 1 base, with 9 bases of the junction left unmatched. The CDR3 loop is CASSLTLGTANTEAFF. The CDR3 DNA reads as TGCGCCAGCAGCCTGACTTTGGGGACAGCGAACACTGAAGCTTTCTTT.

This clonotype has just a few counts. The chain uses TRBV6-2 or TRBV6-3 and TRBJ2-2, with a tentative D call TRBD1 (5 bases). Deletions cut 0 bases from V and 0 bases from J, with 11 bases between. The CDR3 sequence is 17 residues long. From germline, CDR1 is MNHEY and CDR2 SVGEGT. Here the CDR3 DNA reads TGTGCCAGCAGTTACTCCGGTACAGGCGCGAACACCGGGGAGCTGTTTTTT. Its protein product is CASSYSGTGANTGELFF.

In its sample, this clonotype was seen many times. The chain has TRBV9 and TRBJ2-7, with 7 bases aligning to TRBD1. CDR3 length: 14 residues. Unmatched junction bases numbered 4, after V lost 3 bases and J lost 1 base. CDR1 is SGDLS, CDR2 YYNGEE, per germline. The CDR3 DNA sequence: TGTGCCAGCAGCGGCCGGGACAGATCCTACGAGCAGTACTTC. Encoded protein: CASSGRDRSYEQYF.

This clonotype was seen more than once but under ten times. This rearrangement joins TRBV12-3 or TRBV12-4 to TRBJ1-6, with D perhaps TRBD1 (6 bases). Trimming stripped 6 bases from V and 6 bases from J, with 12 bases between. This CDR3 is built from 14 residues. CDR3 sequence: CASSRQAGNSPLHF. In nucleotides, the CDR3 is TGTGCCAGCAGCCGACAGGCGGGTAATTCACCCCTCCACTTT.

This clonotype has a count of ten or more. Here the CDR3 omits its conserved ending phenylalanine or tryptophan, so a read error is the likely source. The DNA is omitted, as the CDR3 cannot be located on it reliably, and the CDR3 follows TCRdb's listing. V is TRBV29-1 and J is TRBJ1-1; the table's D call TRBD1 went unverified against the DNA. The CDR3 adds up to 14 amino acids, both ends counted. Germline CDR1 and CDR2: SQVTM and ANQGSEA. This chain's CDR3 is CSVEVPSAARGHFY.

This clonotype was seen at least ten times. The J gene is TRBJ2-7, the V gene TRBV7-2; 8 nucleotides align to TRBD2. Germline CDR1 is SGHTA and CDR2 is FQGNSA. This CDR3 spans 15 amino acids. After removal of 3 bases from V and 6 bases from J, the junction contained 10 bases not matched to a gene. Here the CDR3 DNA reads TGTGCCAGCAGCTTTCGGGGGGGCCCACTAGGCGAGCAGTACTTC. This sequence encodes CASSFRGGPLGEQYF.

This clonotype was seen a few times. The V call is TRBV7-2, the J call TRBJ1-4, with 7 bases fitting TRBD1. The CDR3 length is 15 residues. With V trimmed by 5 bases and J by 8 bases, 11 bases remained unmatched. CDR1 is SGHTA and CDR2 is FQGNSA in the germline V gene. CDR3 residues: CASSLPGGTFEKLFF. The CDR3 nucleotides are TGTGCCAGCAGCCTTCCAGGGGGGACATTCGAAAAACTGTTTTTT.